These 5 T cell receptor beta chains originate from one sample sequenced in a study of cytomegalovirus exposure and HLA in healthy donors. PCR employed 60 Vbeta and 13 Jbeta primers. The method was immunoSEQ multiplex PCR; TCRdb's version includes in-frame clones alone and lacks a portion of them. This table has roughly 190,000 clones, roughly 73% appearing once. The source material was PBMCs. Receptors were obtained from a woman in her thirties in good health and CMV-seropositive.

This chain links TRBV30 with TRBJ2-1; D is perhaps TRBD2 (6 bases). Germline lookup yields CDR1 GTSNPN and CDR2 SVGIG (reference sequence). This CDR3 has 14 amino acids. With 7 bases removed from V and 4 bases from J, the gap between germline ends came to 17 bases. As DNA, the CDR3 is TGTGCCTTGGACTTACTAGCCGCTTACAATGAGCAGTTCTTC. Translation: CALDLLAAYNEQFF.

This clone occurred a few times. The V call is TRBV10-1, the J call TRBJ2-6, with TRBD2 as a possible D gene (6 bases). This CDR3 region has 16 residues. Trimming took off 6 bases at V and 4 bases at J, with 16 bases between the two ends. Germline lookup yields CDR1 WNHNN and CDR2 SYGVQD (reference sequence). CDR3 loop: CASSPDGRIGANVLTF. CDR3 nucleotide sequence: TGCGCCAGCAGCCCCGACGGGAGAATCGGGGCCAACGTCCTGACTTTC.

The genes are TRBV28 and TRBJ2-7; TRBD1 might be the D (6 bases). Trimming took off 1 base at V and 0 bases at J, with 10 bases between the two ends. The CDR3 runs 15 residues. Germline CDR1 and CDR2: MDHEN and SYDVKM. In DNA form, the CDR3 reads TGTGCCAGCAGTTTATCCCGGGACAACTCCTACGAGCAGTACTTC. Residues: CASSLSRDNSYEQYF.

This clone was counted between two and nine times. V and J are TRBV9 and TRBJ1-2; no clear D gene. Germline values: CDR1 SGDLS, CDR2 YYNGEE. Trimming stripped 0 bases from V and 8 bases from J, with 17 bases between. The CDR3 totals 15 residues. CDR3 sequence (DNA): TGTGCCAGCAGCGTAGTTGGGTCCGGAGGTCAGGGCTACACCTTC. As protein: CASSVVGSGGQGYTF.

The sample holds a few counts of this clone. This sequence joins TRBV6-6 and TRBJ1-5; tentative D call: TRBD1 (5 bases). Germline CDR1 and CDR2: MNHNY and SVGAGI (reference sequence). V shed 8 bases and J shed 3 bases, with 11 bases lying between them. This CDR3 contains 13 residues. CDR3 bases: TGTGCCAGCGGGCAGGGATTCAATCAGCCCCAGCATTTT. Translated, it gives CASGQGFNQPQHF.